Following are 26 T cell receptor beta chains from one sample sequenced in a study of cytomegalovirus exposure and HLA in healthy donors. Vbeta (60) and Jbeta (13) primers were used in the PCR. Some clones are missing from TCRdb's copy, which holds only in-frame ones; the method was immunoSEQ multiplex PCR. The sample has approximately 290,000 clones; under 90% are singletons. The specimen sequenced was PBMCs. Every receptor here comes from a girl aged 2 to 10 in good health and CMV-seronegative.

The chain links TRBV29-1 to TRBJ2-5, with 12 bases lining up with TRBD2. The CDR3 contains 16 residues. With 1 base clipped from V and 5 bases from J, the junction kept 8 bases outside the gene matches. The germline V gene encodes CDR1 SQVTM and CDR2 ANQGSEA. CDR3 bases: TGCAGCGTTGAAGGGGCTAGCGGGAGGGAGCGGGAGACCCAGTACTTC. It translates to CSVEGASGRERETQYF.

The chain combines TRBV5-4 with TRBJ1-1, with D hard to call. The CDR3 has 13 residues. CDR1 SGHNT and CDR2 YYREEE come from the germline V gene (reference sequence). Trimming shortened V by 1 base and J by 1 base, and 5 bases separated the two germline ends. The CDR3 DNA is TGTGCCAGCAGCTTGCAGGAGAACACTGAAGCTTTCTTT. Protein sequence: CASSLQENTEAFF.

This clone was counted only a few times. The chain combines TRBV7-2 with TRBJ2-1, with TRBD2 identical over 11 bases. This CDR3 has 14 amino acids. The trim removed 6 bases at V and 10 bases at J, leaving 8 bases unmatched. Germline-derived CDR1 and CDR2 are SGHTA and FQGNSA. CDR3: CASSKTSGTVEQFF. The CDR3 DNA is TGTGCCAGCAGTAAGACTAGCGGGACGGTCGAGCAGTTCTTC.

J is TRBJ2-7 and V is TRBV4-1; a possible D gene is TRBD1 (5 bases). Germline V gives CDR1 MGHRA, CDR2 YSYEKL. The germline V and J ends were trimmed by 3 bases and 5 bases, with 11 bases remaining between them. The length of the CDR3 is 13 residues. CDR3 loop: CASSHIRAHEQYF. CDR3 coding DNA: TGCGCCAGCAGCCATATCAGGGCCCACGAGCAGTACTTC.

This sequence joins TRBV5-1 and TRBJ2-5, with a tentative D call TRBD2 (6 bases). The CDR3 is made up of 14 amino acids. Germline CDR1 is SGHRS and CDR2 is YFSETQ. The V end lost 0 bases, the J end lost 2 bases, and 8 bases lay between the germline ends. DNA of the CDR3: TGCGCCAGCAGCTTGGGCCGGGGGCAAGAGACCCAGTACTTC. Translated, it gives CASSLGRGQETQYF.

The rearrangement links TRBV28 to TRBJ1-2; the match to TRBD1 covers 9 bases. The CDR3 consists of 16 residues. Losses at the gene ends were 1 base for V and 7 bases for J; bases not matched to a gene: 10. Germline CDR1 reads MDHEN; CDR2 reads SYDVKM. The CDR3 DNA reads TGTGCCAGCAGTTTATTATTACAGGGGGCACTGGGTGGCTACACCTTC. It translates to CASSLLLQGALGGYTF.

The chain couples TRBV5-4 to TRBJ2-1; TRBD2 agrees at 10 bases. This CDR3 is 17 amino acids long. The V gene's germline CDR1 is SGHNT and CDR2 YYREEE (reference sequence). Losses at the gene ends were 1 base for V and 1 base for J; bases not matched to a gene: 5. The CDR3 sequence is CASSLSLAGASYNEQFF. As DNA, the CDR3 is TGTGCCAGCAGCTTGAGCCTAGCGGGAGCATCCTACAATGAGCAGTTCTTC.

This chain joins TRBV4-2 and TRBJ2-7, with 10 bases matching TRBD2. This CDR3 is built from 14 residues. CDR1 is LGHNA, CDR2 YNFKEQ, per germline. The J segment lost 4 bases and the V segment lost 1 base, leaving 1 base of the junction unmatched. CDR3 bases: TGTGCCAGCAGCCAAGGACTAGCGGGTTACGAGCAGTACTTC. This codes for CASSQGLAGYEQYF.

This clone was found a few times. CDR3 sequence reads: CASTTDRDQETQYF. As DNA, the CDR3 is TGTGCCAGCACCACGGACAGGGATCAAGAGACCCAGTACTTC. The V call is TRBV27, the J call TRBJ2-5, with 8 bases fitting TRBD1. Per the germline V gene, CDR1 is MNHEY and CDR2 is SMNVEV (reference sequence). The CDR3 is 14 amino acids. After removal of 7 bases from V and 2 bases from J, the junction contained 6 bases not matched to a gene.

This chain uses TRBV28 with TRBJ2-5, with 8 bases fitting TRBD1. The J call may be wrong; the DNA end is better matched by TRBJ2-7. Germline CDR1 is MDHEN and CDR2 is SYDVKM. This CDR3 contains 14 residues. The CDR3 is CASSFPDRVYEQYF. Here the CDR3 DNA reads TGTGCCAGCAGTTTCCCGGACAGGGTCTACGAGCAGTACTTC.

This chain connects TRBV4-1 to TRBJ2-1, with D perhaps matching TRBD1 (7 bases). V was cut by 0 bases and J by 5 bases, with 23 bases left in between. The CDR3 sequence is 19 residues long. CDR1 is MGHRA and CDR2 is YSYEKL in the germline V gene. CDR3 nucleotide sequence: TGCGCCAGCAGCCAAGATCGGGGGACAGAGCTTACGCGGAACAATGAGCAGTTCTTC. Its protein product is CASSQDRGTELTRNNEQFF.

The chain links TRBV5-1 to TRBJ2-1; 7 bases fit TRBD1. The CDR3 runs to 14 residues. J lost 5 bases, V lost 3 bases, and 5 bases had no gene match. Germline lookup yields CDR1 SGHRS and CDR2 YFSETQ. CDR3 coding DNA: TGCGCCAGCAGCTCGTGGACAGGCGACAATGAGCAGTTCTTC. Translated, it gives CASSSWTGDNEQFF. The variable domain in full, completed from reference TRBV5-1 and TRBJ2-1, reads KAGVTQTPRYLIKTRGQQVTLSCSPISGHRSVSWYQQTPGQGLQFLFEYFSETQRNKGNFPGRFSGRQFSNSRSEMNVSTLELGDSALYLCASSSWTGDNEQFFGPGTRLTVL.

The chain carries TRBV20-1 and TRBJ2-1; D uncertain. Trimming took off 6 bases at V and 4 bases at J, with 7 bases between the two ends. The CDR3 contains 11 residues. The germline V gene has CDR1 DFQATT and CDR2 SNEGSKA (reference sequence). In DNA, the CDR3 is TGCAGTGCCAAAGCTTACAATGAGCAGTTCTTC. As protein: CSAKAYNEQFF.

The V gene is TRBV6-5, the J gene TRBJ2-7, with 7 bases that match TRBD2. CDR1 MNHEY and CDR2 SVGAGI come from the germline V gene. CDR3 length: 12 amino acids. J gave up 5 bases and V 8 bases, and 6 bases lay outside the gene matches. The CDR3 region has the DNA TGTGCCAGCGGCGGGAGTCTGAACGAGCAGTACTTC. Amino acid sequence: CASGGSLNEQYF.

The CDR3 is CASSPGLAGESSYNEQFF. CDR3 bases: TGTGCCAGCTCACCCGGACTAGCGGGGGAGAGCTCCTACAATGAGCAGTTCTTC. This chain connects TRBV18 to TRBJ2-1; TRBD2 matches 13 bases. The CDR3 extends over 18 amino acids. With V trimmed by 3 bases and J by 0 bases, 5 bases remained unmatched. Germline CDR1 and CDR2: KGHSH and LQKENI.

The chain links TRBV4-1 to TRBJ2-1; D possibly corresponds to TRBD1 (6 bases). Deletions cut 7 bases from V and 8 bases from J, with 15 bases between. CDR1 is MGHRA, CDR2 YSYEKL, per germline. The CDR3 contains 13 residues. In nucleotides, the CDR3 is TGCGCCAGCACGGGGACACTGGGGGATGAGCAGTTCTTC. Its translation is CASTGTLGDEQFF.

The V gene is TRBV19, the J gene TRBJ1-2, with 7 bases lining up with TRBD1. V shed 5 bases and J 4 bases; nucleotides not matched to a gene: 10. Germline V gene sequence: CDR1 LNHDA, CDR2 SQIVND (reference sequence). The CDR3 is 15 residues long. CDR3 in amino acids: CASSLTGDKVYGYTF. The CDR3 DNA follows: TGTGCCAGTAGTCTCACAGGGGATAAAGTCTATGGCTACACCTTC.

The V call is TRBV9, the J call TRBJ2-1, with no clear D. CDR3 length: 16 residues. The germline V gene encodes CDR1 SGDLS and CDR2 YYNGEE. V lost 0 bases and J lost 2, with 12 bases in between. CDR3 sequence: CASSVEVYSTYNEQFF. The CDR3 coding sequence is TGTGCCAGCAGCGTAGAAGTGTACAGTACCTACAATGAGCAGTTCTTC.

The rearrangement uses TRBV6-6 and TRBJ2-5, with 9 bases aligning to TRBD2. The J call is uncertain, as TRBJ2-7 better fits the DNA end. Looked up from germline, CDR1 is MNHNY and CDR2 is SVGAGI (reference sequence). This CDR3 contains 16 residues. CDR3 in DNA: TGTGCCAGCAGTTACTCAAGCGGGGGGTCCATCTACGAGCAGTACTTC. Translation: CASSYSSGGSIYEQYF.

The J gene is TRBJ2-1, the V gene TRBV5-1, with D possibly TRBD2 on 6 matching bases. The germline V gene has CDR1 SGHRS and CDR2 YFSETQ. The CDR3 totals 15 residues. V was trimmed by 4 bases and J by 4 bases, leaving 15 bases between them. CDR3 loop: CASSTRAGGYNEQFF. In DNA form, the CDR3 reads TGCGCCAGCAGCACCAGAGCGGGTGGGTACAATGAGCAGTTCTTC.

The chain is built from TRBV10-3 and TRBJ1-3; D is ambiguous. There are 14 residues in the CDR3. The germline V gene encodes CDR1 ENHRY and CDR2 SYGVKD. The ends were cut back, 3 bases at V and 0 bases at J, with 6 bases in the middle. CDR3 sequence: CAISERYSGNTIYF. For the CDR3, the DNA is TGTGCCATCAGTGAACGGTACTCTGGAAACACCATATATTTT.

The rearrangement joins TRBV5-1 to TRBJ2-1; possibly TRBD2 for D (6 bases). Germline lookup yields CDR1 SGHRS and CDR2 YFSETQ. The V end lost 3 bases, the J end lost 0 bases, and 13 bases lay between the germline ends. This CDR3 spans 16 amino acids. The CDR3 loop is CASSSGTLSSYNEQFF. The CDR3 nucleotides read TGCGCCAGCAGCTCGGGGACTCTAAGCTCCTACAATGAGCAGTTCTTC. The entire variable domain, with the rest obtained from reference TRBV5-1 and TRBJ2-1, is as follows: KAGVTQTPRYLIKTRGQQVTLSCSPISGHRSVSWYQQTPGQGLQFLFEYFSETQRNKGNFPGRFSGRQFSNSRSEMNVSTLELGDSALYLCASSSGTLSSYNEQFFGPGTRLTVL.

V gene TRBV6-5 combines with J gene TRBJ2-7; the D is unclear. Germline lookup yields CDR1 MNHEY and CDR2 SVGAGI. The CDR3 runs 13 residues. The germline V and J ends were trimmed by 0 bases and 1 base, with 4 bases remaining between them. Here the CDR3 DNA reads TGTGCCAGCAGTTACTCCAATTCCTACGAGCAGTACTTC. Protein product: CASSYSNSYEQYF.

The rearrangement joins TRBV7-9 to TRBJ1-2, with 8 bases fitting TRBD1. V was clipped by 11 bases and J by 2 bases; unmatched bases: 4. CDR1 and CDR2 (germline): SEHNR, FQNEAQ (reference sequence). This CDR3 is built from 12 residues. In DNA form, the CDR3 reads TGTGCCGGTCGACAGGGGAACTATGGCTACACCTTC. Protein product: CAGRQGNYGYTF.

The chain's CDR3 is CASSPGLFQETQYF. The CDR3 nucleotides read TGTGCCAGCAGCCCGGGACTCTTCCAAGAGACCCAGTACTTC. The chain couples TRBV9 to TRBJ2-5; tentative D call: TRBD2 (6 bases). This CDR3 comprises 14 residues. Trimming removed 4 bases from V and 1 base from J, with 11 bases in between. Germline loops: CDR1 SGDLS, CDR2 YYNGEE. The full variable domain, with the rest looked up from reference TRBV9 and TRBJ2-5, is DSGVTQTPKHLITATGQRVTLRCSPRSGDLSVYWYQQSLDQGLQFLIQYYNGEERAKGNILERFSAQQFPDLHSELNLSSLELGDSALYFCASSPGLFQETQYFGPGTRLLVL.

In this sample, this clone turned up a few times. V usage is TRBV6-1 and J usage is TRBJ2-6, with a weak D call TRBD1 (5 bases). The V gene lost 7 bases and the J gene lost 1 base, with 5 bases spanning the gap. CDR3 length equals 13 residues. Germline V gives CDR1 MNHNS, CDR2 SASEGT. Here the CDR3 DNA reads TGTGCCAGCACAGGGTCTGGGGCCAACGTCCTGACTTTC. This codes for CASTGSGANVLTF.